This T cell receptor (beta chain) appears in the sequencing data of a study of technical replicates of blood from several donors. Trimming took 4 bases from V and 4 from J, leaving 11 bases between them. The CDR3 spans 13 residues. CDR1 is LGHNA, CDR2 YSLEER, per germline. Profiling relied on immunoSEQ multiplex PCR, and the TCRdb table lists in-frame clones only, not all of them. Among tens of thousands of clones, approximately 90% were seen once, and the ten largest hold over 4%. A few counts support this clone. Specimen: PBMCs. The J gene is TRBJ2-7, the V gene TRBV4-3; D is undetermined. This clonotype was sampled from a human donor in good health. Some clones in this sample may be carry-over from other donors' samples. Here the CDR3 reads CASSRSGPYEQYF. The CDR3, as DNA: TGCGCCAGCAGCCGTTCGGGTCCTTACGAGCAGTACTTC.